This T cell receptor (beta chain) was sequenced during a study of cytomegalovirus exposure and HLA in healthy donors. V was trimmed by 4 bases and J by 2 bases, leaving 15 bases between them. Germline V gene sequence: CDR1 LNHDA, CDR2 SQIVND (reference sequence). The CDR3 totals 16 residues. This PCR relied on a set of 60 Vbeta primers and 13 Jbeta primers. The assay was immunoSEQ multiplex PCR, and TCRdb's table has in-frame clones only and misses some. The sample lists around 140,000 clones; 76% were seen once. The chain combines TRBV19 with TRBJ1-5; D gene unclear. The sequenced sample was PBMCs. This TCR came from a man aged 35-49 years in good health and CMV-seronegative. The CDR3 DNA reads TGTGCCAGTAGTAGGTCCCTCGGAGTACGCAATCAGCCCCAGCATTTT. Protein product: CASSRSLGVRNQPQHF.